Shown below are 27 T cell receptor beta chains from a single sample sequenced in a study of shared clonotypes between healthy human individuals. Repertoires were generated with immunoSEQ multiplex PCR, while TCRdb's copy carries only in-frame clones and drops some. The sample yields 85,000 to 100,000 clones, approximately 61% seen once. The sample consisted of memory CD8+ T cells sorted from blood. Subset given: CD45RO+ cells pooled with CCR7-negative TemRA cells. Receptors originate from a man aged 25-45 years in good health.

This chain connects TRBV4-3 to TRBJ2-1, with TRBD2 as a possible D gene (6 bases). CDR3 size: 16 residues. Germline CDR1 and CDR2: LGHNA and YSLEER. V was pared by 1 base and J by 2 bases, with 12 bases between. The chain's CDR3 is CASSQAGDGAYNEQFF. CDR3 sequence (DNA): TGCGCCAGCAGCCAAGCGGGAGACGGGGCCTACAATGAGCAGTTCTTC.

The chain links TRBV5-6 to TRBJ1-4; D possibly corresponds to TRBD1 (5 bases). From germline, CDR1 is SGHDT and CDR2 YYEEEE. This CDR3 has 12 amino acids. The V gene lost 2 bases and the J gene lost 8 bases, with 7 bases spanning the gap. For the CDR3, the DNA is TGTGCCAGCAGCTTAGGGGAGGAAAAACTGTTTTTT. Its protein is CASSLGEEKLFF.

About this clone: Other DNA sequences in the same sample also yield this CDR3. In nucleotides, the CDR3 is TGTGCCAGCAGCCCCCCCTCGGGGGGGGGCTACGAGCAGTACTTC. Residues: CASSPPSGGGYEQYF. This chain uses TRBV6-5 with TRBJ2-7; 8 bases map to TRBD2. Trimming took 6 bases from V and 3 from J; bases not matched to a gene: 10. Per germline, CDR1 MNHEY and CDR2 SVGAGI. The CDR3 length is 15 residues.

The DNA for the CDR3 is TGTGCCAGCAGCTTAGATCCCGGGGGTCCCCAGCATTTT. This encodes CASSLDPGGPQHF. This rearrangement joins TRBV7-2 to TRBJ1-5, with a tentative D call TRBD1 (5 bases). Germline assignment: CDR1 SGHTA and CDR2 FQGNSA. V gave up 1 base and J gave up 10 bases, with 11 bases separating them. The CDR3 spans 13 residues.

The CDR3, as DNA: TGTGCCAGCTCACCCCCTAACGCCGAGCAGTACTTC. Protein sequence: CASSPPNAEQYF. This chain links TRBV18 with TRBJ2-5; D not certain. Near its end, the DNA agrees better with TRBJ2-7, so the J call may be wrong. Germline CDR1 and CDR2: KGHSH and LQKENI. The CDR3 extends over 12 amino acids.

This clone was detected a few times. This chain links TRBV28 with TRBJ2-3, with D perhaps assigned TRBD1 or TRBD2 (5 bases each). With 6 bases removed from V and 8 bases from J, the gap between germline ends came to 21 bases. Per germline, CDR1 MDHEN and CDR2 SYDVKM. The CDR3 runs 15 residues. The CDR3 reads CASSFRGRGKGTQYF. In DNA form, the CDR3 reads TGTGCCAGCAGCTTTAGGGGACGGGGAAAAGGTACGCAGTATTTT. Complete variable domain (other parts from reference TRBV28 and TRBJ2-3): DVKVTQSSRYLVKRTGEKVFLECVQDMDHENMFWYRQDPGLGLRLIYFSYDVKMKEKGDIPEGYSVSREKKERFSLILESASTNQTSMYLCASSFRGRGKGTQYFGPGTRLTVL.

The J gene is TRBJ2-7, the V gene TRBV30; D gene uncertain. This CDR3 spans 14 amino acids. V gave up 0 bases and J gave up 1 base, with 10 bases separating them. Germline V CDR1 and CDR2: GTSNPN, SVGIG (reference sequence). CDR3 in amino acids: CAWSVYSDSYEQYF. The CDR3 coding sequence is TGTGCCTGGAGTGTTTATTCCGATTCCTACGAGCAGTACTTC.

This sequence joins TRBV28 and TRBJ1-4; tentatively, D is TRBD1 (6 bases). V lost 8 bases to trimming and J lost 8 bases, with 15 bases between them. The CDR3 has 13 amino acids. From germline, CDR1 is MDHEN and CDR2 SYDVKM. CDR3 in DNA: TGTGCCAGCTTGCCCAGGGGAGAGGAAAAACTGTTTTTT. This codes for CASLPRGEEKLFF.

The J gene is TRBJ2-7, the V gene TRBV5-6; D gene unclear. The CDR3 spans 13 residues. Germline loops: CDR1 SGHDT, CDR2 YYEEEE. Trimming removed 3 bases from V and 1 base from J, with 8 bases in between. The CDR3 here is CASSYAGSYEQYF. Written as DNA, the CDR3 is TGTGCCAGCAGCTACGCTGGATCCTACGAGCAGTACTTC.

The chain recombines TRBV13 with TRBJ2-7; 9 bases match TRBD1. Germline V gene sequence: CDR1 PRHDT, CDR2 FYEKMQ (reference sequence). CDR3 length equals 14 residues. The J segment lost 3 bases and the V segment lost 4 bases, leaving 4 bases of the junction unmatched. CDR3 in amino acids: CASSSDRGFYEQYF. The CDR3 DNA reads as TGTGCCAGCAGCTCGGACAGGGGATTCTACGAGCAGTACTTC.

This clone was detected a few times. J is TRBJ2-2 and V is TRBV5-1; no clear D. The CDR3 is made up of 13 amino acids. V lost 3 bases to trimming and J lost 7 bases, with 10 bases between them. CDR1 is SGHRS, CDR2 YFSETQ, per germline. The CDR3 nucleotides are TGCGCCAGCAGCTCGGGCGGCGGCGGGGAGCTGTTTTTT. Its translation is CASSSGGGGELFF.

The rearrangement uses TRBV18 and TRBJ1-5; tentatively, D is TRBD1 (6 bases). This CDR3 region has 15 residues. V gave up 6 bases and J gave up 6 bases, with 18 bases separating them. From germline, CDR1 is KGHSH and CDR2 LQKENI. Written as DNA, the CDR3 is TGTGCCAGCTCCCTAGGGGGGGGACGAGGTCAGCCCCAGCATTTT. It encodes CASSLGGGRGQPQHF.

This clone has a handful of counts. This rearrangement joins TRBV27 to TRBJ1-1; D gene ambiguous. The CDR3 consists of 12 residues. Germline values: CDR1 MNHEY, CDR2 SMNVEV (reference sequence). The V end lost 5 bases, the J end lost 7 bases, and 11 bases lay between the germline ends. The CDR3 loop is CASSRGSSEAFF. CDR3 nucleotides: TGTGCCAGCAGTCGCGGGTCCAGTGAAGCTTTCTTT.

The chain couples TRBV11-2 to TRBJ2-2; the D is unclear. The CDR3 contains 12 residues. The ends were cut back, 0 bases at V and 6 bases at J, with 2 bases in the middle. Germline CDR1 SGHAT, CDR2 FQNNGV. CDR3 protein: CASSLEAGELFF. CDR3 DNA sequence: TGTGCCAGCAGCTTAGAGGCCGGGGAGCTGTTTTTT.

V usage is TRBV28 and J usage is TRBJ2-2, with TRBD1 as a possible D gene (6 bases). From germline, CDR1 is MDHEN and CDR2 SYDVKM. V was cut by 5 bases and J by 10 bases, with 14 bases left in between. The CDR3 sequence is 13 residues long. The CDR3 DNA reads TGTGCCAGCAGTCAGGGACATAGAAAGGAGCTGTTTTTT. Translating gives CASSQGHRKELFF.

The J gene is TRBJ2-7, the V gene TRBV14, with 12 bases that match TRBD2. V dropped 4 bases and J dropped 1; count of bases not matched to a gene: 8. The CDR3 loop spans 17 amino acids. CDR1 and CDR2 from the germline V gene are SGHDN and FVKESK. CDR3 DNA sequence: TGTGCCAGCAGCCCGCGGACTAGCGGGACCCTATCCTACGAGCAGTACTTC. The encoded protein is CASSPRTSGTLSYEQYF.

The genes are TRBV5-4 and TRBJ2-6, with D tentatively TRBD1 (6 bases). CDR3 size: 17 residues. Trimming shortened V by 1 base and J by 2 bases, and 13 bases separated the two germline ends. Germline CDR1 reads SGHNT; CDR2 reads YYREEE (reference sequence). CDR3 bases: TGTGCCAGCAGCTTGTCACAGGGCTTAGCTGGGGCCAACGTCCTGACTTTC. Protein: CASSLSQGLAGANVLTF.

The V call is TRBV6-1, the J call TRBJ2-6; TRBD1 matches at 8 bases. CDR3 size: 15 residues. Germline V lookup: CDR1 MNHNS, CDR2 SASEGT. The V and J ends lost 3 bases and 6 bases, in that order; junction bases with no gene match: 4. In DNA, the CDR3 is TGTGCCAGCAGTGAGGGACAGGACTCGGCCAACGTCCTGACTTTC. Translated: CASSEGQDSANVLTF.

This chain joins TRBV19 and TRBJ1-5; D is unresolved. There are 14 residues in the CDR3. Between the trimmed V and J ends, which lost 2 bases and 4 bases, there was a span of 9 bases. Germline CDR1 is LNHDA and CDR2 is SQIVND (reference sequence). This chain's CDR3 is CASSISGENQPQHF. As DNA, the CDR3 is TGTGCCAGTAGTATATCAGGCGAGAATCAGCCCCAGCATTTT.

This chain connects TRBV7-8 to TRBJ2-1; D is unresolved. Trimming shortened V by 3 bases and J by 0 bases, and 24 bases separated the two germline ends. CDR1 SGHVS and CDR2 FQNEAQ come from the germline V gene. CDR3 length equals 20 residues. CDR3 sequence (DNA): TGTGCCAGCAGCTTTCATCTAATTCGCGGCGGAGCGAGCTCCTACAATGAGCAGTTCTTC. It yields the protein CASSFHLIRGGASSYNEQFF.

The CDR3 is CASSEQGYREQYF. DNA of the CDR3: TGTGCCAGCAGTGAACAAGGATATCGCGAGCAGTACTTC. The rearrangement links TRBV6-1 to TRBJ2-7; unclear D gene. CDR1 MNHNS and CDR2 SASEGT come from the germline V gene. The length of the CDR3 is 13 residues. Trimming cost V 2 bases and J 6 bases, with 11 bases left between them.

V and J are TRBV5-1 and TRBJ2-4, with D tentatively TRBD1 (6 bases). Germline values: CDR1 SGHRS, CDR2 YFSETQ. Trimming removed 4 bases from V and 2 bases from J, with 25 bases in between. The CDR3 runs 19 residues. CDR3 DNA sequence: TGCGCCAGCAGCCCCTGGGTGTGGTGGACAGATTTAACCAAAAACATTCAGTACTTC. Its translation is CASSPWVWWTDLTKNIQYF.

This chain joins TRBV25-1 and TRBJ1-4; 7 nucleotides line up with TRBD1. With 3 bases clipped from V and 8 bases from J, the junction kept 3 bases outside the gene matches. The CDR3 length is 13 residues. Looked up from germline, CDR1 is MGHDK and CDR2 is SYGVNS. The CDR3 nucleotides read TGTGCCAGCAGTGATGACAGGGAGGAAAAACTGTTTTTT. This encodes CASSDDREEKLFF.

Many counts were recorded for this clone. The J gene is TRBJ2-2, the V gene TRBV28; D is possibly TRBD1 (6 bases). The germline V gene encodes CDR1 MDHEN and CDR2 SYDVKM. V was trimmed by 1 base and J by 9 bases, leaving 9 bases between them. The CDR3 loop spans 13 amino acids. The CDR3: CASSLSGARELFF. CDR3 bases: TGTGCCAGCAGTTTATCAGGGGCCAGGGAGCTGTTTTTT.

The chain combines TRBV29-1 with TRBJ2-1; no clear D. Germline-derived CDR1 and CDR2 are SQVTM and ANQGSEA. V was shortened by 0 bases and J by 7 bases, with 7 bases between the two germline ends. This CDR3 contains 12 residues. DNA of the CDR3: TGCAGCGTTGAAGATATGGAAAATGAGCAGTTCTTC. This encodes CSVEDMENEQFF.

This rearrangement joins TRBV7-9 to TRBJ2-3; D is uncertain. The CDR3 is 12 residues long. The V gene's germline CDR1 is SEHNR and CDR2 FQNEAQ (reference sequence). Deletions cut 5 bases from V and 4 bases from J, with 7 bases between. The CDR3 nucleotides read TGTGCCAGCAGCCCCCAGTCAGATACGCAGTATTTT. As protein: CASSPQSDTQYF.

The chain joins TRBV25-1 to TRBJ2-7, with D unclear. Germline CDR1 reads MGHDK; CDR2 reads SYGVNS. V dropped 8 bases and J dropped 3 bases, with 8 bases sitting between them. This CDR3 comprises 11 residues. The CDR3 spells CASGLFYEQYF. CDR3 nucleotides: TGTGCCAGCGGTTTGTTCTACGAGCAGTACTTC.